Sequencing of this T cell receptor beta chain was carried out in a study of CD8 T cells in Susac syndrome. Study context: When their blood was taken, patients with Susac syndrome were therapy-naive, taking corticosteroids, or taking intravenous immunoglobulin alone.

The diagnostic criteria for definite or probable disease, as recently defined, were met by the patients with Susac syndrome. Study observations and caveats: CD4+ repertoires of Susac syndrome patients lacked detectable clonal expansion.

cDNA came from roughly 0.5 to 1 ug RNA primed by random hexamers. Amplification of TCR beta CDR3 used immunoSEQ multiplex PCR across 54 Vbeta and 13 Jbeta. TCRdb independently ran MiXCR on the immunoSEQ multiplex PCR reads; one entry per CDR3 protein. This table holds just under 95,000 distinct CDR3 sequences, roughly 94% found once. In regard to this clonotype: Antigen specificity is unknown.

The CDR3 sequence is 10 residues long. Germline-derived CDR1 and CDR2 are DFQATT and SNEGSKA (reference sequence). V lost 7 bases to trimming and J lost 17 bases, with 15 bases between them. This receptor was obtained from a human donor with Susac syndrome. This chain joins TRBV20-1 and TRBJ1-6; a weak D match, TRBD1 (5 bases). The sequenced sample was CD4+ T cells from PBMCs. The CDR3, as DNA: TGCAGTGTCTGGGACGGACACTTCCACTTT. Its translation is CSVWDGHFHF.